Shown below are 30 T cell receptor beta chains from a single sample sequenced in a study of T cell responses to AZD1222 COVID-19 vaccine. Assay used: immunoSEQ multiplex PCR; TCRdb lists only in-frame clones, some missing. The sample records around 130,000 clones, approximately 88% being singletons. The specimen comprised peripheral blood, sampled on day 0 of MenACWY control vaccination. Receptor source: an adult in good health.

This chain links TRBV19 with TRBJ1-5, with D unclear. The CDR3 totals 15 residues. Germline V CDR1 and CDR2: LNHDA, SQIVND (reference sequence). Trimming stripped 5 bases from V and 3 bases from J, with 14 bases between. CDR3 DNA: TGTGCCAGTAGTCCCCGGGGAAGCAACAATCAGCCCCAGCATTTT. Its translation is CASSPRGSNNQPQHF.

This clone turned up a few times. The V gene is TRBV28, the J gene TRBJ1-5, with 12 bases identical to TRBD1. Germline V gene sequence: CDR1 MDHEN, CDR2 SYDVKM. CDR3 size: 16 residues. The V gene end was trimmed by 5 bases and the J gene end by 4 bases; junction bases not matched to a gene: 6. CDR3 coding DNA: TGTGCCAGCAGTCCCCAGGGACAGGGGGCGAATCAGCCCCAGCATTTT. It codes for CASSPQGQGANQPQHF.

This sequence joins TRBV24-1 and TRBJ1-4; 8 bases align to TRBD1. Germline V lookup: CDR1 KGHDR, CDR2 SFDVKD. This CDR3 is built from 15 residues. J was trimmed by 5 bases and V by 4 bases; bases with no gene match: 5. CDR3 sequence reads: CATSDHGQGNEKLFF. Here the CDR3 DNA reads TGTGCCACCAGTGACCACGGACAGGGAAATGAAAAACTGTTTTTT.

This clone has a handful of counts. This chain joins TRBV7-2 and TRBJ2-7, with D possibly TRBD2 on 6 matching bases. The CDR3 contains 15 residues. Trimming left V 1 base short and J 2 bases short, with 12 bases between. CDR1 is SGHTA and CDR2 is FQGNSA in the germline V gene. CDR3 DNA sequence: TGTGCCAGCAGCTTAGTTAGCGGCCCCCCCTACGAGCAGTACTTC. This codes for CASSLVSGPPYEQYF. The complete variable domain, with remaining parts taken from reference TRBV7-2 and TRBJ2-7, reads GAGVSQSPSNKVTEKGKDVELRCDPISGHTALYWYRQSLGQGLEFLIYFQGNSAPDKSGLPSDRFSAERTGGSVSTLTIQRTQQEDSAVYLCASSLVSGPPYEQYFGPGTRLTVT.

This chain uses TRBV7-6 with TRBJ2-7; D might be TRBD1 (6 bases). Germline CDR1 and CDR2: SGHVS and FNYEAQ. V lost 5 bases and J lost 3, with 20 bases in between. This CDR3 spans 16 amino acids. CDR3 coding DNA: TGTGCCAGCAGCAAAGAGGCTGGACAGAACTACTACGAGCAGTACTTC. Its protein product is CASSKEAGQNYYEQYF.

The CDR3 loop reads CASSIAAEGYNEQFF. For the CDR3, the DNA is TGTGCCAGTAGTATAGCAGCGGAGGGGTACAATGAGCAGTTCTTC. The chain carries TRBV19 and TRBJ2-1; D is possibly TRBD2 (6 bases). The CDR3 is 15 amino acids. Germline lookup yields CDR1 LNHDA and CDR2 SQIVND (reference sequence). The V gene lost 1 base and the J gene lost 4 bases, with 11 bases spanning the gap.

The chain employs TRBV28 and TRBJ2-1, with TRBD2 identical over 7 bases. CDR3 length: 16 residues. Looked up from germline, CDR1 is MDHEN and CDR2 is SYDVKM. J lost 10 bases, V lost 2 bases, and 14 bases had no gene match. The CDR3 region is CASSLVTSALRLEQFF. The DNA of the CDR3 is TGTGCCAGCAGTTTAGTTACTAGCGCCCTTCGGTTGGAGCAGTTCTTC.

V usage is TRBV5-3 and J usage is TRBJ2-7; D is uncertain. TRBV5-3 is flagged as an ORF with uncertain function. V shed 0 bases and J shed 3 bases, with 10 bases lying between them. The CDR3 is made up of 14 amino acids. The CDR3 loop reads CARSLDRSNYEQYF. In DNA, the CDR3 is TGTGCCAGAAGCTTGGACCGGTCAAACTACGAGCAGTACTTC.

The chain is built from TRBV29-1 and TRBJ2-7, with 12 bases identical to TRBD1. From germline, CDR1 is SQVTM and CDR2 ANQGSEA. This CDR3 is built from 12 residues. V was clipped by 7 bases and J by 5 bases; unmatched bases: 3. The CDR3 loop reads CSGGQGAHEQYF. For the CDR3, the DNA is TGCAGCGGGGGACAGGGGGCCCACGAGCAGTACTTC.

The genes are TRBV6-5 and TRBJ2-3; D is uncertain. Trimming removed 0 bases at V and 7 bases at J, with 8 bases between. The CDR3 totals 13 residues. Germline V gene data show CDR1 as MNHEY and CDR2 as SVGAGI. The CDR3, as DNA: TGTGCCAGCAGTTACTCACAGAGTTATACGCAGTATTTT. This sequence encodes CASSYSQSYTQYF.

The chain is built from TRBV29-1 and TRBJ1-1; possibly TRBD1 for D (6 bases). The V and J ends lost 1 base and 3 bases respectively, with 15 bases between them. This CDR3 is built from 15 residues. Germline V lookup: CDR1 SQVTM, CDR2 ANQGSEA. CDR3 nucleotide sequence: TGCAGCGTTGAAGCTTCGGGCAGGGGCTACACTGAAGCTTTCTTT. This codes for CSVEASGRGYTEAFF.

The chain carries TRBV6-6 and TRBJ1-5, with 9 bases matching TRBD1. Germline trimming cut 4 bases from V and 1 base from J; bases unmatched to any gene: 5. This CDR3 comprises 16 residues. Germline assignment: CDR1 MNHNY and CDR2 SVGAGI (reference sequence). This CDR3 reads CASSFGQGSSNQPQHF. The CDR3 nucleotides are TGTGCCAGCAGTTTCGGACAGGGGTCGAGCAATCAGCCCCAGCATTTT.

The chain couples TRBV28 to TRBJ1-6, with 11 bases identical to TRBD1. The CDR3 totals 15 residues. Germline assignment: CDR1 MDHEN and CDR2 SYDVKM. J lost 7 bases, V lost 5 bases, and 4 bases had no gene match. In DNA form, the CDR3 reads TGTGCCAGCAGTCCACGGGACAGGGGGAATTCACCCCTCCACTTT. It yields the protein CASSPRDRGNSPLHF.

The chain employs TRBV5-6 and TRBJ2-7; 9 bases map to TRBD2. The CDR3 has 15 residues. After removal of 1 base from V and 3 bases from J, the junction contained 5 bases not matched to a gene. From germline, CDR1 is SGHDT and CDR2 YYEEEE. For the CDR3, the DNA is TGTGCCAGCAGCTTGATAGCGGGAGATCGCTACGAGCAGTACTTC. It is translated as CASSLIAGDRYEQYF.

The V call is TRBV29-1, the J call TRBJ2-7; TRBD2 agrees at 7 bases. The germline V gene encodes CDR1 SQVTM and CDR2 ANQGSEA. CDR3 length: 13 amino acids. V gave up 4 bases and J gave up 0 bases; unmatched junction bases: 3. DNA for the CDR3: TGCAGCGTTGGACTAGCCCACTCCTACGAGCAGTACTTC. Translated, it gives CSVGLAHSYEQYF.

CDR3 in DNA: TGTGCCAGCAGCCAAGATTTCCAGGGTAGGATGGAGACCCAGTACTTC. Amino acid sequence: CASSQDFQGRMETQYF. This rearrangement joins TRBV4-2 to TRBJ2-5; tentatively, D is TRBD1 (5 bases). The germline V gene encodes CDR1 LGHNA and CDR2 YNFKEQ. Trimming cost V 0 bases and J 5 bases, with 16 bases left between them. The CDR3 contains 16 residues.

CDR3 in DNA: TGTGCCAGCAGTGTTGGACAGGGGGGTTATGGCTACACCTTC. Translation gives CASSVGQGGYGYTF. The chain employs TRBV2 and TRBJ1-2, with 10 bases aligning to TRBD1. Unmatched junction bases numbered 4, after V lost 4 bases and J lost 5 bases. Germline V lookup: CDR1 SNHLY, CDR2 FYNNEI. The CDR3 totals 14 residues.

V is TRBV2 and J is TRBJ2-7; perhaps TRBD1 as D (6 bases). The germline CDR1 and CDR2 sequences are SNHLY and FYNNEI. Trimming left V 6 bases short and J 4 bases short, with 10 bases between. The CDR3 runs 12 residues. This chain's CDR3 is CASRDSDYEQYF. Here the CDR3 DNA reads TGTGCCAGCAGGGACAGTGATTACGAGCAGTACTTC.

The rearrangement uses TRBV14 and TRBJ2-7; possible D gene TRBD1, 5 bases. CDR1 and CDR2 (germline): SGHDN, FVKESK. This CDR3 spans 14 amino acids. V lost 0 bases and J lost 2, with 8 bases in between. In DNA form, the CDR3 reads TGTGCCAGCAGCCAAGAAAAGGGGCCCTACGAGCAGTACTTC. Protein product: CASSQEKGPYEQYF. Variable domain in full (rest from reference TRBV14 and TRBJ2-7): EAGVTQFPSHSVIEKGQTVTLRCDPISGHDNLYWYRRVMGKEIKFLLHFVKESKQDESGMPNNRFLAERTGGTYSTLKVQPAELEDSGVYFCASSQEKGPYEQYFGPGTRLTVT.

The gene calls are TRBV10-2 and TRBJ1-1, with D perhaps TRBD1 (6 bases). Looked up from germline, CDR1 is WSHSY and CDR2 is SAAADI. The ends were cut back, 6 bases at V and 8 bases at J, with 13 bases in the middle. CDR3 length equals 12 residues. This CDR3 is CASSGVGAEAFF. The CDR3 DNA reads TGCGCCAGCAGCGGGGTGGGGGCCGAAGCTTTCTTT.

The chain is built from TRBV18 and TRBJ1-2, with TRBD1 matching over 7 bases. Per germline, CDR1 KGHSH and CDR2 LQKENI. The ends lost 5 bases at V and 4 bases at J; junction bases unmatched: 7. The CDR3 runs 14 residues. The CDR3 is CASSDRVWSYGYTF. The CDR3 coding sequence is TGTGCCAGCTCAGACAGGGTATGGAGCTATGGCTACACCTTC.

This clone appeared once. The chain is built from TRBV6-5 and TRBJ1-6, with TRBD1 identical over 10 bases. The CDR3 length is 15 residues. Germline V gives CDR1 MNHEY, CDR2 SVGAGI. V gave up 2 bases and J gave up 10 bases; unmatched junction bases: 5. As DNA, the CDR3 is TGTGCCAGCAGTTACGCGACAGGGGGCCGGTCACCCCTCCACTTT. This gives the protein CASSYATGGRSPLHF.

The chain links TRBV29-1 to TRBJ2-7; D not resolved. Germline assignment: CDR1 SQVTM and CDR2 ANQGSEA. The ends were cut back, 2 bases at V and 0 bases at J, with 8 bases in the middle. The CDR3 totals 13 residues. The CDR3 here is CSVEQTSSYEQYF. As DNA, the CDR3 is TGCAGCGTTGAACAGACCAGCTCCTACGAGCAGTACTTC.

V usage is TRBV19 and J usage is TRBJ2-2; TRBD2 agrees at 12 bases. This CDR3 has 18 residues. Germline V gives CDR1 LNHDA, CDR2 SQIVND (reference sequence). V was clipped by 6 bases and J by 2 bases; unmatched bases: 10. The CDR3 nucleotides are TGTGCCAGTAGCCCCCTGGCTAGCGGGAGGGTCAACACCGGGGAGCTGTTTTTT. The encoded protein is CASSPLASGRVNTGELFF.

This chain uses TRBV18 with TRBJ2-7, with D possibly being TRBD1 or TRBD2 (5 bases each). CDR3 length equals 16 residues. The ends were cut back, 4 bases at V and 3 bases at J, with 19 bases in the middle. The germline CDR1 and CDR2 sequences are KGHSH and LQKENI. The CDR3 coding sequence is TGTGCCAGCTCACTTATTCCGGGACGCAAAGACTACGAGCAGTACTTC. This gives the protein CASSLIPGRKDYEQYF. Full variable domain (rest looked up from reference TRBV18 and TRBJ2-7): NAGVMQNPRHLVRRRGQEARLRCSPMKGHSHVYWYRQLPEEGLKFMVYLQKENIIDESGMPKERFSAEFPKEGPSILRIQQVVRGDSAAYFCASSLIPGRKDYEQYFGPGTRLTVT.

A few counts support this clone. The chain links TRBV7-2 to TRBJ2-5; weak D call: TRBD1 (5 bases). Trimming pared 4 bases from V and 1 base from J, leaving 10 bases between. Germline loops: CDR1 SGHTA, CDR2 FQGNSA. This CDR3 contains 14 residues. The CDR3, as DNA: TGTGCCAGCAGCTCCCAGGGTCCCCAAGAGACCCAGTACTTC. Residues: CASSSQGPQETQYF. The full variable domain, completed using reference TRBV7-2 and TRBJ2-5, is GAGVSQSPSNKVTEKGKDVELRCDPISGHTALYWYRQSLGQGLEFLIYFQGNSAPDKSGLPSDRFSAERTGGSVSTLTIQRTQQEDSAVYLCASSSQGPQETQYFGPGTRLLVL.

The chain joins TRBV14 to TRBJ2-7; D is possibly TRBD2 (6 bases). The CDR3 length is 13 residues. Trimming shortened V by 2 bases and J by 5 bases, and 10 bases separated the two germline ends. The germline V gene has CDR1 SGHDN and CDR2 FVKESK. CDR3 amino acids: CASSQFGSNEQYF. CDR3 nucleotide sequence: TGTGCCAGCAGCCAATTCGGGAGTAACGAGCAGTACTTC.

J is TRBJ2-5 and V is TRBV5-1, with D uncertain. The CDR3 runs to 13 residues. V lost 0 bases and J 5 bases, leaving 8 bases between the germline ends. Germline CDR1 and CDR2: SGHRS and YFSETQ. The CDR3 region has the DNA TGCGCCAGCAGCTTGGCTCACGGCGAGACCCAGTACTTC. Its protein product is CASSLAHGETQYF.

The V and J genes are TRBV20-1 and TRBJ2-5; the D is unclear. Germline V gives CDR1 DFQATT, CDR2 SNEGSKA (reference sequence). The CDR3 has 13 amino acids. Trimming removed 3 bases from V and 1 base from J, with 9 bases in between. The DNA for the CDR3 is TGCAGTGCTAGTTTTGTAGTCCAAGAGACCCAGTACTTC. Encoded protein: CSASFVVQETQYF.

At least ten counts were recorded for this clone. V usage is TRBV5-1 and J usage is TRBJ1-1; possibly TRBD1 for D (5 bases). From germline, CDR1 is SGHRS and CDR2 YFSETQ. V dropped 4 bases and J dropped 0 bases, with 16 bases sitting between them. The CDR3 totals 16 residues. As DNA, the CDR3 is TGCGCCAGCAGCAAGGGGAGCAGCATAATGAACACTGAAGCTTTCTTT. Translating gives CASSKGSSIMNTEAFF.